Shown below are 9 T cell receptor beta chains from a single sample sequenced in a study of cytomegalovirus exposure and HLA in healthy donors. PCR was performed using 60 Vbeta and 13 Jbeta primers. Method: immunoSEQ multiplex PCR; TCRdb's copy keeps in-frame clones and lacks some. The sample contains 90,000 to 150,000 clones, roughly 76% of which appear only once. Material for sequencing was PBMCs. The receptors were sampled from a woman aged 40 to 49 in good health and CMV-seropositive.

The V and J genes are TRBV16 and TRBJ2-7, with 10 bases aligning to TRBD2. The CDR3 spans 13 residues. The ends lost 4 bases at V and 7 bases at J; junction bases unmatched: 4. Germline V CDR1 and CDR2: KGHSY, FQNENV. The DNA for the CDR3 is TGTGCCAGCAGCCGTTGGACTAGCGGTGAGCAGTACTTC. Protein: CASSRWTSGEQYF.

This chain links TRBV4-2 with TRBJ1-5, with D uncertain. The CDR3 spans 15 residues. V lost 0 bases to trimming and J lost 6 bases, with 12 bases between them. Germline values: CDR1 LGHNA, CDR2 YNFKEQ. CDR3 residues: CASSQDPMTSQPQHF. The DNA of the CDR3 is TGTGCCAGCAGCCAAGATCCCATGACAAGTCAGCCCCAGCATTTT.

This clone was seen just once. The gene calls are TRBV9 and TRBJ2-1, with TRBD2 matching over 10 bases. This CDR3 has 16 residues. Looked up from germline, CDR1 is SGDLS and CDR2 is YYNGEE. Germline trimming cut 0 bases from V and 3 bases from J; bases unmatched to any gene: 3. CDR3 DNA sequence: TGTGCCAGCAGCGTAGGGGCTAGCGGGGGCTACAATGAGCAGTTCTTC. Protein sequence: CASSVGASGGYNEQFF.

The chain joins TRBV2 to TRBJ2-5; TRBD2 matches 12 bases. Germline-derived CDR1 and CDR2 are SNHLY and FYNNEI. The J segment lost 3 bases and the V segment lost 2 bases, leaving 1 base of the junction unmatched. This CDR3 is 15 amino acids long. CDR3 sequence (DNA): TGTGCCAGCAGTGAAAGACTAGCGGGGGAAGAGACCCAGTACTTC. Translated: CASSERLAGEETQYF.

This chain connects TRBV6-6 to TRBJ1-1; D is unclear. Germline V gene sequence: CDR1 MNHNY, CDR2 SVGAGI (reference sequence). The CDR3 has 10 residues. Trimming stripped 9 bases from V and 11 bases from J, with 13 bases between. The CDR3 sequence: CASEARWAFF. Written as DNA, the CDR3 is TGTGCCAGTGAGGCTCGGTGGGCTTTCTTT.

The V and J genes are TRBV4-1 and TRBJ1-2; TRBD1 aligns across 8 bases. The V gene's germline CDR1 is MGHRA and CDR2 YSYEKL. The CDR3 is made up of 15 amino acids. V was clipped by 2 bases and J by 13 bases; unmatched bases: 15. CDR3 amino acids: CASSQPSGQGYSTTF. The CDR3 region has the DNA TGCGCCAGCAGCCAACCTTCCGGACAGGGCTATTCTACCACCTTC.

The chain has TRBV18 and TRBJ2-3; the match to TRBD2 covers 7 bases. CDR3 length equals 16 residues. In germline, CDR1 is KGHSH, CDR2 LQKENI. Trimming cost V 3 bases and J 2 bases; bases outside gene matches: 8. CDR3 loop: CASSPLGRGSTDTQYF. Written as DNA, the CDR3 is TGTGCCAGCTCACCCCTCGGGCGGGGGTCCACAGATACGCAGTATTTT. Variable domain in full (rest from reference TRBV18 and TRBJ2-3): NAGVMQNPRHLVRRRGQEARLRCSPMKGHSHVYWYRQLPEEGLKFMVYLQKENIIDESGMPKERFSAEFPKEGPSILRIQQVVRGDSAAYFCASSPLGRGSTDTQYFGPGTRLTVL.

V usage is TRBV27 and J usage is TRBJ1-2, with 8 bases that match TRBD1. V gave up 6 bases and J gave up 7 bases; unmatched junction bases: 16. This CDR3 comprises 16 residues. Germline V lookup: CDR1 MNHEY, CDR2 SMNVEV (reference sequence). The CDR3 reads CASSPDREVSLSGYTF. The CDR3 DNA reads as TGTGCCAGCAGCCCGGACAGGGAAGTCTCTTTGAGTGGCTACACCTTC.

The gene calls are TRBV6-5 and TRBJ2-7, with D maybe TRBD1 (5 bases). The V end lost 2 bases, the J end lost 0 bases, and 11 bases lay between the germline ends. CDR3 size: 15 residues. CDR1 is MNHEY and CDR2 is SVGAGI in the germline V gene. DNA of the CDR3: TGTGCCAGCAGTTACGGACAACCTAGCTCCTACGAGCAGTACTTC. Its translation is CASSYGQPSSYEQYF.